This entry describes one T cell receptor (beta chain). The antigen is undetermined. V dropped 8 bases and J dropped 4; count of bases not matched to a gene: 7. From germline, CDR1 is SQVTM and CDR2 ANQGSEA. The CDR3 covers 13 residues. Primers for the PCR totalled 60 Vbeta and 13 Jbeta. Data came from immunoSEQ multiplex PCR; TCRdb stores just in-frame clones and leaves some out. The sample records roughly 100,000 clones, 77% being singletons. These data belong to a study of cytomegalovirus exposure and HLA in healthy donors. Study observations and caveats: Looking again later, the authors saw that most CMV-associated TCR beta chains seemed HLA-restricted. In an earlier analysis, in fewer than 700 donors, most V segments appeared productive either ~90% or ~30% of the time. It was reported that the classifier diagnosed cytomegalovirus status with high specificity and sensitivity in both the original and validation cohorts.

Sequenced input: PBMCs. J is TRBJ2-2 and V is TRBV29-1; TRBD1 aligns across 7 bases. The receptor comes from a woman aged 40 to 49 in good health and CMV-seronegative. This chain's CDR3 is CSTRTGVTGELFF. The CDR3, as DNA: TGCAGCACACGGACAGGTGTCACCGGGGAGCTGTTTTTT.